The 4 T cell receptor beta chains given below trace back to one sample, sequenced in a study of molecular identifiers for immune sequencing clone quantification. TCRdb reprocessed the PCR reads via MiXCR and lists one record per CDR3 protein. This repertoire shows approximately 680,000 distinct CDR3 sequences, 25% found once; its top ten account for 0.7% to 0.95%. Sequenced: naive CD8+ T cells from blood, with Jurkat cell RNA spiked in. Subset: FACS-sorted CD8+CD4-CCR7+CD45RA+ naive T cells. These receptors all come from a human donor in good health. Some libraries in this study had Jurkat cell RNA spiked in.

This clonotype was observed a handful of times. The chain combines TRBV28 with TRBJ2-2; TRBD2 matches 9 bases. Germline V lookup: CDR1 MDHEN, CDR2 SYDVKM. After removal of 3 bases from V and 0 bases from J, the junction contained 8 bases not matched to a gene. This CDR3 is built from 18 residues. CDR3 DNA: TGTGCCAGCAGTTTTTTGGCGGGAGGGGTCCCGAACACCGGGGAGCTGTTTTTT. It translates to CASSFLAGGVPNTGELFF.

Points on this clonotype: Possible read error: a much larger clone is one base away. This likely comes from a read error, as the CDR3 has no conserved phenylalanine or tryptophan at its end. V and J are TRBV6-2 or TRBV6-3 and TRBJ2-5; D is uncertain. Trimming shortened V by 5 bases and J by 0 bases, and 7 bases separated the two germline ends. CDR1 is MNHEY, CDR2 SVGEGT, per germline. This CDR3 has 13 residues. The CDR3, as DNA: TGTGCCAGCAGTGGAGCGTACCAAGAGACCCAGTACCTC. The encoded protein is CASSGAYQETQYL.

Details on this clonotype: A much bigger clone sits one base away, suggesting this may be a read error. J is TRBJ2-7 and V is TRBV7-9; D not certain. Germline CDR1 is SEHNR and CDR2 is FQNEAQ (reference sequence). Trimming cost V 1 base and J 9 bases, with 10 bases left between them. The CDR3 length is 12 residues. The CDR3 region is CASSLVPWGQYF. The DNA of the CDR3 is TGTGCCAGCAGCTTAGTACCGTGGGGGCAGTACTTC.

The gene calls are TRBV4-1 and TRBJ2-1; D might be TRBD2 (5 bases). From germline, CDR1 is MGHRA and CDR2 YSYEKL. V lost 4 bases and J 6 bases, leaving 16 bases between the germline ends. This CDR3 spans 15 amino acids. CDR3 sequence reads: CASSPGIGYPNEQFF. As DNA, the CDR3 is TGCGCCAGCAGCCCCGGGATAGGGTATCCCAATGAGCAGTTCTTC.